This T cell receptor beta chain was found in a study of blood T cell repertoires in COVID-19. For the study at large: The United States, Italy and Spain were the sources of the acute and convalescent COVID-19 samples.

Study processing details: Reference gene primers were amplified, and this amplification served to estimate nucleated cell counts. Clones were sequenced by immunoSEQ multiplex PCR, and TCRdb holds only the in-frame ones, with some missing. V, J and clone size are those of that table, while D and trimming were read from the DNA. The table shows under 250,000 clones, with about four fifths occurring only once. The CDR3 runs to 14 residues. The V end was cut by 10 bases, the J end by 5 bases, with 20 bases between. Germline CDR1 and CDR2: PRHDT and FYEKMQ (reference sequence). Sequenced sample: peripheral blood. The sequence was collected from a woman aged 55-75 years with acute or convalescent COVID-19. J is TRBJ1-1 and V is TRBV13, with a possible D match to TRBD1 (5 bases). The CDR3 bases are TGTGCCACCGCACAATCGGGGGAGGAGACTGAAGCTTTCTTT. Protein: CATAQSGEETEAFF. Looking up the rest from reference TRBV13 and TRBJ1-1 gives the full variable domain: AAGVIQSPRHLIKEKRETATLKCYPIPRHDTVYWYQQGPGQDPQFLISFYEKMQSDKGSIPDRFSAQQFSDYHSELNMSSLELGDSALYFCATAQSGEETEAFFGQGTRLTVV.